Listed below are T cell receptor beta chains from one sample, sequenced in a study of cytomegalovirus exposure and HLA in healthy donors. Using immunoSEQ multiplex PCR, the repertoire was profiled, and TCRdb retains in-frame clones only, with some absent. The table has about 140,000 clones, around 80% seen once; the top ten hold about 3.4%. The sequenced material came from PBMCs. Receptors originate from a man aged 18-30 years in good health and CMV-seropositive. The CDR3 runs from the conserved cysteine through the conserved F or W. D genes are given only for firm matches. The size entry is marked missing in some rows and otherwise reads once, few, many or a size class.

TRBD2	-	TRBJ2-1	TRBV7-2	TGTGCCAGCAGCTTAAACTGGCTAGCGGGAAGTAATGAGCAGTTCTTC	CASSLNWLAGSNEQFF
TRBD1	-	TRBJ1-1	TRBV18	TGTGCCAGCGTGGACAGGCTCTCTTGGTCCACGAACACTGAAGCTTTCTTT	CASVDRLSWSTNTEAFF
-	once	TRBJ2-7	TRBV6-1	TGTGCCAGCAGTGAAAGTGCCAGAACCTACGAGCAGTACTTC	CASSESARTYEQYF
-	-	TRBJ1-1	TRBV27	TGTGCCAGCAGTTTAGGAGTTCCGAACACTGAAGCTTTCTTT	CASSLGVPNTEAFF
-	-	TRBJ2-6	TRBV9	TGTGCCAGCAGCGTCGGACAGAGCTCTGGGGCCAACGTCCTGACTTTC	CASSVGQSSGANVLTF
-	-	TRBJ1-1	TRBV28	TGTGCCAGCAGTTTACCCCCGGCGGGGGTAGGCACTGAAGCTTTCTTT	CASSLPPAGVGTEAFF
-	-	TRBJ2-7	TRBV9	TGTGCCAGCAGCGTAGCGACAGGCTCCTACGAGCAGTACTTC	CASSVATGSYEQYF
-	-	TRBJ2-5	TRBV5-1	TGCGCCAGCAGCTTGCCCCCAACGACAGTTAAGGAGACCCAGTACTTC	CASSLPPTTVKETQYF
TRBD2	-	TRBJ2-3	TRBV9	TGTGCCAGCAGCGTAGGGGCTAGCGGGCCTAAAGATACGCAGTATTTT	CASSVGASGPKDTQYF
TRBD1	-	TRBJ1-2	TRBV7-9	TGTGCCAGCAGCCGAGTGACAGGGGGCGACTATGGCTACACCTTC	CASSRVTGGDYGYTF
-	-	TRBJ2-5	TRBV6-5	TGTGCCAGCAGTCCGGACATGAACCTTCAAGAGACCCAGTACTTC	CASSPDMNLQETQYF
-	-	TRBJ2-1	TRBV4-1	TGCGCCAGCAGCCAAGATCCCGCCTTTTTCGCCGGTGAGCAGTTCTTC	CASSQDPAFFAGEQFF
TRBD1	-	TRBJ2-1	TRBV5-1	TGCGCCAGCAGCACACCGGGACAGGATTACAATGAGCAGTTCTTC	CASSTPGQDYNEQFF
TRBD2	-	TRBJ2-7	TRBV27	TGTGCCAGCAGTTTGTCAGGACTAGCGGGCGAGTACTTC	CASSLSGLAGEYF
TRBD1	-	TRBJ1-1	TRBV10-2	TGCGCCAGCAGTGATGCCGGGACAGGGGGCACTGAAGCTTTCTTT	CASSDAGTGGTEAFF
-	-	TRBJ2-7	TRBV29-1	TGCAGCGTCCAGGACGGGAGCTCCTACGAGCAGTACTTC	CSVQDGSSYEQYF
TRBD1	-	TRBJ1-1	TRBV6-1	TGTGCCAGCAGTGCTCAGGACAGGGGGGGGGACACTGAAGCTTTCTTT	CASSAQDRGGDTEAFF
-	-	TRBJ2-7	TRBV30	TGTGCCTGGAGTTTCCAGTCCTACGAGCAGTACTTC	CAWSFQSYEQYF
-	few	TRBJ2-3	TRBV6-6	TGTGCCAGCAGTTACCCGAGTCCCACAGATACGCAGTATTTT	CASSYPSPTDTQYF
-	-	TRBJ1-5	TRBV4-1	TGCGCCAGCAGCCAAGATACCCACAGGGATGTTCAGCCCCAGCATTTT	CASSQDTHRDVQPQHF
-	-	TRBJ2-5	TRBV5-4	TGTGCCAGCAGCTTTCAGGGAATCCCAGAGACCCAGTACTTC	CASSFQGIPETQYF
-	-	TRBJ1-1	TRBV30	TGTGCCTGGAGTGAGGGAGTCCAAGCTTTCTTT	CAWSEGVQAFF
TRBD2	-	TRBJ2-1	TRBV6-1	TGTGCCAGCAGTGAAAGTCTAGCGGGAGTGGATGAGCAGTTCTTC	CASSESLAGVDEQFF
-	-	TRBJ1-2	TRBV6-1	TGTGCCAGCAGACAGGTATCTAACTATGGCTACACCTTC	CASRQVSNYGYTF
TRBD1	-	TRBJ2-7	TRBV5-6	TGTGCCAGCAGCTCGCCGGGACAGGGACCCTACGAGCAGTACTTC	CASSSPGQGPYEQYF
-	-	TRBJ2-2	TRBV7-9	TGTGCCAGCAGGGGTATCAGGGACACCGGGGAGCTGTTTTTT	CASRGIRDTGELFF
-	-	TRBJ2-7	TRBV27	TGTGCCAGCAGTGAAATTAGCGTAGGACTAATAGGCCACGAGCAGTACTTC	CASSEISVGLIGHEQYF
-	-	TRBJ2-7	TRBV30	TGTGCCTGGGCTACAGGGGGACTAAGCTACGAGCAGTACTTC	CAWATGGLSYEQYF
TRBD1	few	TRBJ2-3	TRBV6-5	TGTGCCAGCAGTCCCCGGACAGGGCGTACAGATACGCAGTATTTT	CASSPRTGRTDTQYF
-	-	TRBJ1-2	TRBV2	TGTGCCAGCACGACAGACGGTGGCTACACCTTC	CASTTDGGYTF
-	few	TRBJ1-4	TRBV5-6	TGTGCCAGCAGCCCGTACAAGCTCGGGGTTGAAAAACTGTTTTTT	CASSPYKLGVEKLFF
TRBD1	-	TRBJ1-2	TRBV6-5	TGTGCCAGCAGGAGACAGGGTTCTGTTGGCTACACCTTC	CASRRQGSVGYTF
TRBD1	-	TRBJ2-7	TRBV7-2	TGTGCCAGCAGCTTACTAAGGACAGGGTCGTACTTC	CASSLLRTGSYF
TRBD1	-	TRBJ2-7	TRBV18	TGTGCCAGCTCACTTTCCGGGACAGAGTCCTACGAGCAGTACTTC	CASSLSGTESYEQYF
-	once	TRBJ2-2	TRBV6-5	TGTGCCAGCAGTTACTCGATCACAACCGGGACCGGGGAGCTGTTTTTT	CASSYSITTGTGELFF
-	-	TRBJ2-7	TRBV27	TGTGCCAGCAGTTTATCCAGGGGTCCCTACGAGCAGTACTTC	CASSLSRGPYEQYF
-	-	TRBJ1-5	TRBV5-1	TGCGCCAGCAGCTTAGACGCGGGGGAAGGCAATCAGCCCCAGCATTTT	CASSLDAGEGNQPQHF
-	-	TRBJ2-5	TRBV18	TGTGCCAGCTCACCTCGTAGCGGACAAGAGACCCAGTACTTC	CASSPRSGQETQYF
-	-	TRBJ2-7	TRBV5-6	TGTGCCAGCAGCTTGGAAACTATCTACGAGCAGTACTTC	CASSLETIYEQYF
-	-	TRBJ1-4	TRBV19	TGTGCCAGTAGTTCCCGGGGATGGGAGGCTAATGAAAAACTGTTTTTT	CASSSRGWEANEKLFF
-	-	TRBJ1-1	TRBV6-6	TGTGCCAGCAGGGTCGGACATACGAACACTGAAGCTTTCTTT	CASRVGHTNTEAFF
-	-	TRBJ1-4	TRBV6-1	TGTGCCAGCAGTGAATTGACAAGGTCTAATGAAAAACTGTTTTTT	CASSELTRSNEKLFF
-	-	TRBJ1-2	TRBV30	TGTGCCTGGAGTACGGGGAACTATGGCTACACCTTC	CAWSTGNYGYTF
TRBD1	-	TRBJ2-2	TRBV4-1	TGCGCCAGCAGCCTACCGGGACAGGGGATCACCGGGGAGCTGTTTTTT	CASSLPGQGITGELFF
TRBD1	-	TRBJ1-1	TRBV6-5	TGTGCCAGCAGTAATGACAGGGCGGGAAACACTGAAGCTTTCTTT	CASSNDRAGNTEAFF
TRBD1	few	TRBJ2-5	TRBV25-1	TGTGCCAGCAGTGAGAGTCCGGGACAGGGCGATGAGACCCAGTACTTC	CASSESPGQGDETQYF
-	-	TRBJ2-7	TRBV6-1	TGTGCCAGCAGTGAAATTAAAGGACTTTTCAACGACGAGCAGTACTTC	CASSEIKGLFNDEQYF
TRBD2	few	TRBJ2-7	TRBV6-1	TGTGCCAGCACTATAGTAGCGGGGACTACCTACGAGCAGTACTTC	CASTIVAGTTYEQYF
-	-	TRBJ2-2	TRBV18	TGTGCCAGCCGACCGGGACAATCAACCGGGGAGCTGTTTTTT	CASRPGQSTGELFF
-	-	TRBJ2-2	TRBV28	TGTGCCAGCGCTTACGGTGGGGAGCTGTTTTTT	CASAYGGELFF
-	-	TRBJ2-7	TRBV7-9	TGTGCCAGCAGCTTAGCAGGGGTCGAGCAGTACTTC	CASSLAGVEQYF
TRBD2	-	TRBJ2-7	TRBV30	TGTGCTCGCCCGCCCGGGACTAGCGGGAGGGTAACCTACGAGCAGTACTTC	CARPPGTSGRVTYEQYF
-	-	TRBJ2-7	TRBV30	TGTGCCTGGGACCGGGACAATTCCTACGAGCAGTACTTC	CAWDRDNSYEQYF
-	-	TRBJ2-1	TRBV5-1	TGCGCCAGCAGCCCCGGACAGAACAATGAGCAGTTCTTC	CASSPGQNNEQFF
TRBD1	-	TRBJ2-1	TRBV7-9	TGTGCCAGCAGCCCGCGACAGGGCAGCTCCTACAATGAGCAGTTCTTC	CASSPRQGSSYNEQFF
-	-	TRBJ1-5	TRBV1	TGCACCAGCAGCCAAGGGGAGAACCTCGAGGACGAACAGCCCCAGCATTTT	CTSSQGENLEDEQPQHF
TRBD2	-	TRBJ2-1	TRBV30	TGTGCCTGGAGTGCACTAGCCGGGAGGGCCCTGGATGAGCAGTTCTTC	CAWSALAGRALDEQFF
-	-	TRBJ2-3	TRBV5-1	TGCGCCAGCAGTCCAACCGGGACTTACACAGATACGCAGTATTTT	CASSPTGTYTDTQYF
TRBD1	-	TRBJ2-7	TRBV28	TGTGCCAGCAGTTCCCCGGGACAGGGGATCTACGAGCAGTACTTC	CASSSPGQGIYEQYF
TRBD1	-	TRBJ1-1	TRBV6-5	TGTGCCAGCAGTCGACAGGGGCGAACGAATGAAGCTTTCTTT	CASSRQGRTNEAFF